The present T cell receptor (beta chain) was sequenced within a study of shared clonotypes between healthy human individuals. Study-wide results and limits: Represented diversity, genetic and exposure-history alike, was limited by few donors. Compared with clonotypes that all four donors shared, non-shared clonotypes had lower generation probabilities. Memory subsets had estimated richness that was generally smaller than that of naive subsets.

The germline V and J ends were trimmed by 6 bases and 7 bases, with 11 bases remaining between them. The CDR3 is 13 amino acids. Germline CDR1 SGHRS, CDR2 YFSETQ. Only in-frame clones appear in the TCRdb table, and some are missing; sequencing was by immunoSEQ multiplex PCR. Of about 2.4 million clones detected, 85% to 95% appear once; the ten largest clones hold over 0.12%. In the case of this clone: What it recognizes is unknown.

Material for sequencing was naive CD4+ T cells sorted from blood. The subset is: CD45RA+ positively selected. The chain combines TRBV5-1 with TRBJ1-6; D gene ambiguous. The clonotype comes from a man in his late teens or twenties in good health. The CDR3 DNA reads TGCGCCAGCACCCCCCGAGAGAATTCACCCCTCCACTTT. Translation: CASTPRENSPLHF.